This T cell receptor (beta chain) was captured in a study of CD8 T cells in ankylosing spondylitis. The CDR3 is 12 residues long. Germline V gives CDR1 ENHRY, CDR2 SYGVKD. Deletions cut 10 bases from V and 5 bases from J, with 14 bases between. About this clonotype: The target antigen is unknown.

Study conclusions and caveats: Clones tied to disease were said to be significantly enriched in matched ankylosing spondylitis synovial fluid. Blood from ankylosing spondylitis patients appeared to carry a characteristic roughly eight-variant TCR beta motif.

Construction of TCR beta libraries was performed using quantitative 5'-RACE with molecular barcodes. TCRdb reprocessed the 5' RACE reads with MiXCR, giving one entry per CDR3 protein. The profile covers 670,000 or so distinct CDR3 sequences, with roughly 19% appearing a single time and 19% taken by the ten largest. The sequence was obtained from a male donor with ankylosing spondylitis. V usage is TRBV10-3 and J usage is TRBJ1-1; D is possibly TRBD1 (6 bases). What was sequenced was blood, either unsorted or a sorted T cell fraction (not recorded which). CDR3 sequence (DNA): TGTGCCACTTTAGGAGGGGGAACTGAAGCTTTCTTT. Translation gives CATLGGGTEAFF.